One sample yielded the 6 T cell receptor beta chains listed below, sequenced in a study of Ad26.COV2.S vaccination and SARS-CoV-2 variants. Treatment denoted: 19 received Ad26.COV2.S at low or high dose, single or two shots; 5 received placebo; per-sample allocation not given. The investigators took samples on day 63 after the first vaccine or placebo injection. Only in-frame clones appear in the TCRdb table, and some are missing; sequencing was by immunoSEQ multiplex PCR. The repertoire includes a few hundred thousand clones, roughly 80% of them detected once, and about 7.4% sits in the top ten. The sample in question was peripheral blood, obtained in a trial of Ad26.COV2.S vaccine versus placebo. All receptors derive from a person between 18 and 65 years old who received the Ad26.COV2.S COVID-19 vaccine or a placebo.

The chain links TRBV5-1 to TRBJ2-3; D tentatively reads TRBD1 or TRBD2 (5 bases each). V was clipped by 3 bases and J by 10 bases, with 15 bases between them. Looked up from germline, CDR1 is SGHRS and CDR2 is YFSETQ. The CDR3 is 13 residues long. The CDR3 region is CASSYGLGVAQYF. CDR3 coding DNA: TGCGCCAGCAGCTACGGTCTGGGGGTCGCGCAGTATTTT.

V is TRBV6-5 and J is TRBJ1-1; maybe TRBD1 (5 bases). V was clipped by 2 bases and J by 5 bases, with 9 bases between them. The length of the CDR3 is 13 residues. Germline loops: CDR1 MNHEY, CDR2 SVGAGI. The CDR3 protein is CASSYRGETEAFF. DNA of the CDR3: TGTGCCAGCAGTTACAGGGGTGAAACTGAAGCTTTCTTT.

The rearrangement uses TRBV24-1 and TRBJ2-2; TRBD2 matches at 9 bases. The CDR3 covers 15 residues. CDR1 KGHDR and CDR2 SFDVKD come from the germline V gene. V was clipped by 2 bases and J by 4 bases; unmatched bases: 1. The CDR3 sequence: CATSDSSGITGELFF. The DNA for the CDR3 is TGTGCCACCAGTGATTCTAGCGGGATCACCGGGGAGCTGTTTTTT.

The chain couples TRBV18 to TRBJ1-1; maybe TRBD1 (6 bases). Germline loops: CDR1 KGHSH, CDR2 LQKENI. The CDR3 consists of 13 residues. V was cut by 4 bases and J by 3 bases, with 9 bases left in between. The CDR3 sequence is CASSHYRDTEAFF. The CDR3 DNA is TGTGCCAGCTCACATTACAGGGACACTGAAGCTTTCTTT.

This clone was seen at least ten times. This sequence joins TRBV11-2 and TRBJ1-2; D unresolved. Trimming took 5 bases from V and 8 from J, leaving 18 bases between them. This CDR3 is built from 14 residues. The germline gives CDR1 SGHAT, CDR2 FQNNGV. Here the CDR3 reads CASSPPGLMRGYTF. Here the CDR3 DNA reads TGTGCCAGCAGCCCCCCCGGGTTAATGAGGGGCTACACCTTC.

The rearrangement links TRBV5-1 to TRBJ1-2; possibly TRBD1 for D (6 bases). Germline V gene lookup returns CDR1 SGHRS and CDR2 YFSETQ. This CDR3 has 12 amino acids. V was shortened by 0 bases and J by 11 bases, with 11 bases between the two germline ends. CDR3 bases: TGCGCCAGCAGCTTGGACAGGGTGGTATACACCTTC. Amino acids: CASSLDRVVYTF.